Below are 4 T cell receptor beta chains sequenced from a single sample in a study of blood T cells in healthy people across ages. A second PCR, run for about 7 to 12 cycles, used a sample-barcoded 5' primer plus a J-beta primer mix. TCRdb reprocessed the 5' RACE reads via MiXCR and lists one record per CDR3 protein. Here the sample spans about 780,000 distinct CDR3 sequences, roughly 46% being singletons. Sequencing used blood. These receptors were collected from a man older than 75 in good health.

The chain links TRBV25-1 to TRBJ2-6, with unresolved D. Germline V gene data show CDR1 as MGHDK and CDR2 as SYGVNS. The CDR3 extends over 15 amino acids. Trimming took 3 bases from V and 2 from J, leaving 8 bases between them. CDR3 sequence: CASSETNTGANVLTF. CDR3 sequence (DNA): TGTGCCAGCAGTGAGACGAATACTGGGGCCAACGTCCTGACTTTC.

This clonotype appeared a single time. The junction shows a germline mismatch at one end, possibly a read error. This rearrangement joins TRBV28 to TRBJ1-6; D ambiguous. This CDR3 spans 15 amino acids. The V gene's germline CDR1 is MDHEN and CDR2 SYDVKM. The CDR3 DNA reads TGTGCCAGCAGTCCGCCAGAGCTCTATAATTCACCCCCCCACTTT. Encoded protein: CASSPPELYNSPPHF.

This clonotype has more than one count but fewer than ten. The chain carries TRBV12-3 or TRBV12-4 and TRBJ2-5; 8 nucleotides align to TRBD2. Trimming took 7 bases from V and 3 from J; bases not matched to a gene: 16. The CDR3 length is 17 residues. Here the CDR3 reads CASTNYGAGGDKETQYF. CDR3 DNA sequence: TGTGCCAGCACCAATTATGGGGCGGGAGGCGACAAAGAGACCCAGTACTTC.

As DNA, the CDR3 is TGTGCCAGCAGCTTAGTGCTAGCGGGAAGTAATGAGCAGTTCTTC. This encodes CASSLVLAGSNEQFF. The chain is built from TRBV7-9 and TRBJ2-1; 9 nucleotides match TRBD2. The CDR3 has 15 residues. CDR1 and CDR2 from the germline V gene are SEHNR and FQNEAQ (reference sequence). Unmatched junction bases numbered 5, after V lost 1 base and J lost 7 bases.